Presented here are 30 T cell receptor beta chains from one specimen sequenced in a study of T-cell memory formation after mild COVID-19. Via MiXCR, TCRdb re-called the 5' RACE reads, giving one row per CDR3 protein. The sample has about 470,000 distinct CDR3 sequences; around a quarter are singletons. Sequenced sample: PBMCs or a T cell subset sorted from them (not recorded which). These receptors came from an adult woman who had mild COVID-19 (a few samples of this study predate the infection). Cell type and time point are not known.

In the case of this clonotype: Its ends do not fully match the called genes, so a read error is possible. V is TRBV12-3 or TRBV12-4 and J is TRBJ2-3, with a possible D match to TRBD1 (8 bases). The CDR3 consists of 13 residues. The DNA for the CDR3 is TGTGCCAGCAGTTACAGGGGGGGGGATACGAAGTATTTT. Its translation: CASSYRGGDTKYF.

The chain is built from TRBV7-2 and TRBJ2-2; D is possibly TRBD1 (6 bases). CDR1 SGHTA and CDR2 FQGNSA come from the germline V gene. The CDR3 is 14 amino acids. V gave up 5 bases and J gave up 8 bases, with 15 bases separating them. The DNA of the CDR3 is TGTGCCAGCAGCCTGGGGACATCACAAGGGGAGCTGTTTTTT. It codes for CASSLGTSQGELFF.

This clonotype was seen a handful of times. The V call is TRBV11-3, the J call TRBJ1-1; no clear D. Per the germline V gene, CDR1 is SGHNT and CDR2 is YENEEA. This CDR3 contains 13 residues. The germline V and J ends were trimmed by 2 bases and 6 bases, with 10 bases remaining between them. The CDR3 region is CASSLLWDPEAFF. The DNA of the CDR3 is TGTGCCAGCAGCTTATTGTGGGATCCTGAAGCTTTCTTT.

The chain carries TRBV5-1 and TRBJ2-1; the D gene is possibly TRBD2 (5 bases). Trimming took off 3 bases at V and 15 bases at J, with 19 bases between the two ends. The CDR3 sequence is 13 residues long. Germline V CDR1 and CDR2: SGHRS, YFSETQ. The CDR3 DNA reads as TGCGCCAGCAGCTCGGCCTGGGAGAGAGGGCTGTTCTTC. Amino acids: CASSSAWERGLFF.

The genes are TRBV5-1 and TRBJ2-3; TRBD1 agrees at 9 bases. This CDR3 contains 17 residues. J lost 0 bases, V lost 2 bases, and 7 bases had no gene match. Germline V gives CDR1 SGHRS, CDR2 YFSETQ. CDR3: CASSFGTGLTSTDTQYF. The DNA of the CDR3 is TGCGCCAGCAGCTTCGGGACAGGGCTAACTAGCACAGATACGCAGTATTTT.

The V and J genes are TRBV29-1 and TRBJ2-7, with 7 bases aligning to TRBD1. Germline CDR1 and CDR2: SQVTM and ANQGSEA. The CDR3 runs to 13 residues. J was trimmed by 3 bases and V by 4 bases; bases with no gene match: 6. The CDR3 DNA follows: TGCAGCGTTGTCGTGACAGGGTTCTACGAGCAGTACTTC. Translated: CSVVVTGFYEQYF.

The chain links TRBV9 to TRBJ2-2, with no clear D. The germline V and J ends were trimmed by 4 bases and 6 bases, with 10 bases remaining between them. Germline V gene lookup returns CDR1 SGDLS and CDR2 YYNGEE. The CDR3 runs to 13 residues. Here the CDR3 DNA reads TGTGCCAGCAGCCCCTCGGCTCCCGGGGAGCTGTTTTTT. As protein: CASSPSAPGELFF.

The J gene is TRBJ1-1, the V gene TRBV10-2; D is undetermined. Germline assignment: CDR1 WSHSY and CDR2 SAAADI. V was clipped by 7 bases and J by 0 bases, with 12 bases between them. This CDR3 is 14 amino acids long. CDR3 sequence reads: CASTVVGMNTEAFF. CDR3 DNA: TGCGCCAGCACGGTCGTGGGCATGAACACTGAAGCTTTCTTT.

The CDR3 is CASSLGGTGLKNIQYF. CDR3 coding DNA: TGTGCCAGCAGCTTAGGGGGAACGGGGTTAAAAAACATTCAGTACTTC. The chain combines TRBV7-2 with TRBJ2-4; maybe TRBD2 (5 bases). V lost 1 base to trimming and J lost 4 bases, with 14 bases between them. The CDR3 sequence is 16 residues long. The germline V gene has CDR1 SGHTA and CDR2 FQGNSA. The variable domain in full, with the rest retrieved from reference TRBV7-2 and TRBJ2-4, is GAGVSQSPSNKVTEKGKDVELRCDPISGHTALYWYRQSLGQGLEFLIYFQGNSAPDKSGLPSDRFSAERTGGSVSTLTIQRTQQEDSAVYLCASSLGGTGLKNIQYFGAGTRLSVL.

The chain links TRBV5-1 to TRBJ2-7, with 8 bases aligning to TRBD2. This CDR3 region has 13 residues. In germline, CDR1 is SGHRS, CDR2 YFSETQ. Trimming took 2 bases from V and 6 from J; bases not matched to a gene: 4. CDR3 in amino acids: CASSLAGEGEQYF. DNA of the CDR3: TGCGCCAGCAGCTTAGCGGGAGAGGGCGAGCAGTACTTC.

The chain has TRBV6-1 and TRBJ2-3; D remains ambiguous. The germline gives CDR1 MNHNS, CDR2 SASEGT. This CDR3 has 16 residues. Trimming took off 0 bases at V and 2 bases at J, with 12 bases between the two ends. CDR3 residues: CASSEAHGGSTDTQYF. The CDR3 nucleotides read TGTGCCAGCAGTGAAGCGCATGGCGGCTCCACAGATACGCAGTATTTT.

The CDR3 is CASSPVGDSNTEAFF. The CDR3 DNA follows: TGTGCCAGCAGCCCAGTAGGAGACTCGAACACTGAAGCTTTCTTT. The chain joins TRBV5-6 to TRBJ1-1; no reliable D call. The CDR3 is made up of 15 amino acids. Between the trimmed V and J ends, which lost 4 bases and 1 base, there was a span of 14 bases. The germline V gene has CDR1 SGHDT and CDR2 YYEEEE.

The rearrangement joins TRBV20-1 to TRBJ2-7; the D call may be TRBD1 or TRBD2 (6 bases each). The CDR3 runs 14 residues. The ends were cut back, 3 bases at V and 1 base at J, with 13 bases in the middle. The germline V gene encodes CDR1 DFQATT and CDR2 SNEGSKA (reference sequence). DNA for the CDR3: TGCAGTGCTAGTTCTAGGGGGAGGTCCTACGAGCAGTACTTC. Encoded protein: CSASSRGRSYEQYF.

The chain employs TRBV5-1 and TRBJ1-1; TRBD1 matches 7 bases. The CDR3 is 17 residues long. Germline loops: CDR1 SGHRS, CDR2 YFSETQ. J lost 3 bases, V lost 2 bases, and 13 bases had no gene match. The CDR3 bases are TGCGCCAGCAGCTTAAGTCCCGGACAGGAGCCTGACACTGAAGCTTTCTTT. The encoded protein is CASSLSPGQEPDTEAFF.

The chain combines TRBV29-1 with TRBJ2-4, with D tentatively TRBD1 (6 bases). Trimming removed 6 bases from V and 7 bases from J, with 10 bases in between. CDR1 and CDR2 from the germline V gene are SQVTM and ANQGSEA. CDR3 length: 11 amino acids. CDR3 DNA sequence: TGCAGCGTCACAGGGTTGAACATTCAGTACTTC. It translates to CSVTGLNIQYF.

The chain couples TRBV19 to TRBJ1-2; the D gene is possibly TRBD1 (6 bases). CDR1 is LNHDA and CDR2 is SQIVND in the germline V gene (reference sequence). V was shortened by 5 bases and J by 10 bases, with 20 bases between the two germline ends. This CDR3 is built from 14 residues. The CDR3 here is CASSPKGGTASYTF. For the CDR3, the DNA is TGTGCCAGTAGTCCAAAGGGGGGGACCGCCTCCTACACCTTC.

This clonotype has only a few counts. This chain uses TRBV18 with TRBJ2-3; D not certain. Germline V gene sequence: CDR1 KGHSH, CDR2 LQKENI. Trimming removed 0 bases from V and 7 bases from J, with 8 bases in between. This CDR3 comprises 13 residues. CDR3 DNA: TGTGCCAGCTCACCACCGCAGCTGAATACGCAGTATTTT. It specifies CASSPPQLNTQYF.

In DNA form, the CDR3 reads TGTGCCAGCAGTATGTCGGGGAAGAGGGCCTATGGCTACACCTTC. As protein: CASSMSGKRAYGYTF. The chain uses TRBV6-2 or TRBV6-3 and TRBJ1-2; D ambiguous. The CDR3 sequence is 15 residues long. With 5 bases removed from V and 4 bases from J, the gap between germline ends came to 17 bases. The V gene's germline CDR1 is MNHEY and CDR2 SVGEGT.

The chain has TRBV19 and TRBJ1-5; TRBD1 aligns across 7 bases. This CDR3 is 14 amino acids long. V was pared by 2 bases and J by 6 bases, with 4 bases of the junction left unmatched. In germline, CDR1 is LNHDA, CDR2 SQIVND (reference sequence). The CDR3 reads CASSIIGGSQPQHF. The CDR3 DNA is TGTGCCAGTAGTATAATAGGGGGCAGTCAGCCCCAGCATTTT.

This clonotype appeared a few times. The CDR3 coding sequence is TGCAGTGCTAGAGATCGGAGCGAGAACTACAATGAGCAGTTCTTC. This gives the protein CSARDRSENYNEQFF. The rearrangement joins TRBV20-1 to TRBJ2-1; no clear D. Deletions cut 0 bases from V and 3 bases from J, with 12 bases between. CDR3 length equals 15 residues. The germline V gene has CDR1 DFQATT and CDR2 SNEGSKA (reference sequence).

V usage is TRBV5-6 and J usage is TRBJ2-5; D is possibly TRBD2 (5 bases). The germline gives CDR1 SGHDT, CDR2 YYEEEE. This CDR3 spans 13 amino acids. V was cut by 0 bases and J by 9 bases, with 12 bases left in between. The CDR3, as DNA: TGTGCCAGCAGCTTGGGACCTATCGGGGCCCAGTACTTC. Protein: CASSLGPIGAQYF.

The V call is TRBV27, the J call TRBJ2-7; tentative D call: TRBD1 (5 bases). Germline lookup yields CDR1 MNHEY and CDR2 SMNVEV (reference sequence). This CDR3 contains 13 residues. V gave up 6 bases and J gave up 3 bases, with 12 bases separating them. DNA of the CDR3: TGTGCCAGCAGCCCCAGGGTCGGCTACGAGCAGTACTTC. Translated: CASSPRVGYEQYF.

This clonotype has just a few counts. The CDR3 here is CSAIRQGPDTQYF. The CDR3 nucleotides read TGCAGTGCTATACGACAGGGCCCAGATACGCAGTATTTT. This chain joins TRBV20-1 and TRBJ2-3; 7 positions match TRBD1. CDR3 size: 13 residues. Germline V lookup: CDR1 DFQATT, CDR2 SNEGSKA (reference sequence). Unmatched junction bases numbered 5, after V lost 4 bases and J lost 4 bases.

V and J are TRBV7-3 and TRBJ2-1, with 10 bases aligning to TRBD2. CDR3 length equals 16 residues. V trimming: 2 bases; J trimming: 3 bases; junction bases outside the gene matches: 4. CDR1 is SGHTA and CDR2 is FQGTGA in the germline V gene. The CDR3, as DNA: TGTGCCAGCAGCTTAGCAACTAGCGGGAACTACAATGAGCAGTTCTTC. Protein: CASSLATSGNYNEQFF.

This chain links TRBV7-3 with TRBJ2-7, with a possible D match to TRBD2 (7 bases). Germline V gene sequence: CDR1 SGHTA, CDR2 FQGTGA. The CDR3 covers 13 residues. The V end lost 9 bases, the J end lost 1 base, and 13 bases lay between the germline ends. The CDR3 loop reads CARDRRESYEQYF. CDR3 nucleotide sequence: TGTGCCAGAGACAGGCGGGAGTCCTACGAGCAGTACTTC. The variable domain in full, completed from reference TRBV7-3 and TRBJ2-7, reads GAGVSQTPSNKVTEKGKYVELRCDPISGHTALYWYRQSLGQGPEFLIYFQGTGAADDSGLPNDRFFAVRPEGSVSTLKIQRTERGDSAVYLCARDRRESYEQYFGPGTRLTVT.

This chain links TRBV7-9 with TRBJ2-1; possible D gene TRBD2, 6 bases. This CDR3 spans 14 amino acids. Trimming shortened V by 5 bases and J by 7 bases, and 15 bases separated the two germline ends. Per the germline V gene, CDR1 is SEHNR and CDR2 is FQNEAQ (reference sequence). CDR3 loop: CASSPAGNWNEQFF. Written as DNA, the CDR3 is TGTGCCAGCAGCCCCGCGGGGAACTGGAATGAGCAGTTCTTC.

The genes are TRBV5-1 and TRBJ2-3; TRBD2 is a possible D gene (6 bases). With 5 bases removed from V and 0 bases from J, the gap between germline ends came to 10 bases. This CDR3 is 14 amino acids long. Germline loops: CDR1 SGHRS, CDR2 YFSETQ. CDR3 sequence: CASRVAVSTDTQYF. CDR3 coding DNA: TGCGCCAGCAGAGTAGCGGTTAGCACAGATACGCAGTATTTT. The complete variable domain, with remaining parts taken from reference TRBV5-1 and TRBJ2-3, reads KAGVTQTPRYLIKTRGQQVTLSCSPISGHRSVSWYQQTPGQGLQFLFEYFSETQRNKGNFPGRFSGRQFSNSRSEMNVSTLELGDSALYLCASRVAVSTDTQYFGPGTRLTVL.

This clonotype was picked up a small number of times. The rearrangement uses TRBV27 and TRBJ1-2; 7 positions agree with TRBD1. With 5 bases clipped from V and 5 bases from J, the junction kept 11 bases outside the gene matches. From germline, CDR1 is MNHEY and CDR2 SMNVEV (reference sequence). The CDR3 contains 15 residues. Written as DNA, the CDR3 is TGTGCCAGCAGTGACACCGGGACAGCCCCATATGGCTACACCTTC. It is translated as CASSDTGTAPYGYTF.

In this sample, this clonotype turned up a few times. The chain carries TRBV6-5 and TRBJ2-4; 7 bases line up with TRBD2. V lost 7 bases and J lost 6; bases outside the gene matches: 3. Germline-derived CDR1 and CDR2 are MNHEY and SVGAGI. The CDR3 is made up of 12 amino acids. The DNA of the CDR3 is TGTGCCAGCATTGGGACTACAAACATTCAGTACTTC. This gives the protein CASIGTTNIQYF.

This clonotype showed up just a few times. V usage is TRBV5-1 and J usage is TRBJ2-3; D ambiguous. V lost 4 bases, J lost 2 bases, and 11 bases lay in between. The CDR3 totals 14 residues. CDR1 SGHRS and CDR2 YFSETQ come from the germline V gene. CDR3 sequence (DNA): TGCGCCAGCAGCCCATCGTCAAACACAGATACGCAGTATTTT. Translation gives CASSPSSNTDTQYF.